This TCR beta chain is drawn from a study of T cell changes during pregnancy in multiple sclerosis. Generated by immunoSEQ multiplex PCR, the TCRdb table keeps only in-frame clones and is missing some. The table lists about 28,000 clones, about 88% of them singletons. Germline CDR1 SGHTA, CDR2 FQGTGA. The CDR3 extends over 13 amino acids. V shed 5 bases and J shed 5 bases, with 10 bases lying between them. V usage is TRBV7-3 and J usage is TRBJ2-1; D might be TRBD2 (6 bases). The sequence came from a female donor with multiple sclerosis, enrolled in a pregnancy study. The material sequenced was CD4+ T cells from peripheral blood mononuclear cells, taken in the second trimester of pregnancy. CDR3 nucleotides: TGTGCCAGCAGCGGGGGGATCCACAATGAGCAGTTCTTC. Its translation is CASSGGIHNEQFF. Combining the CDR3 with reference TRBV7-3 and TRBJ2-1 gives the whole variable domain GAGVSQTPSNKVTEKGKYVELRCDPISGHTALYWYRQSLGQGPEFLIYFQGTGAADDSGLPNDRFFAVRPEGSVSTLKIQRTERGDSAVYLCASSGGIHNEQFFGPGTRLTVL.